This paragraph covers one T cell receptor beta chain sequence. CDR3 length equals 14 residues. Per germline, CDR1 SGHRS and CDR2 YFSETQ. Trimming cost V 6 bases and J 5 bases, with 15 bases left between them. Sequenced by immunoSEQ multiplex PCR; TCRdb stores in-frame clones only, minus some. The table shows about 84,000 clones, with around 93% occurring only once. The record originates from a study of technical replicates of blood from several donors. V gene TRBV5-1 combines with J gene TRBJ2-1; unclear D gene. The TCR sequence derives from a human donor in good health. Material for sequencing was T cells isolated from PBMCs. The CDR3 DNA is TGCGCCAGCACTCCTCAGACTGTGGACAATGAGCAGTTCTTC. This sequence encodes CASTPQTVDNEQFF.